This TCR beta chain was observed in a study of Graves' ophthalmopathy and Graves' hyperthyroidism. The study's findings and limits: In blood appeared most of the expanded thyroid clonotypes whose frequency exceeded 0.001.

Germline loops: CDR1 SGHKS, CDR2 YYEKEE (reference sequence). The CDR3 is 14 amino acids. J was trimmed by 0 bases and V by 7 bases; bases with no gene match: 6. Pregnant or lactating patients and those with other autoimmune diseases or uncontrolled infections were excluded. Ten or more counts support this clonotype. Its specificity is unknown. The TCR beta CDR3 regions underwent amplification from RNA transcripts. After a first-round RT-PCR with HTBI primers, a second-round multiplex PCR was run. Each CDR3 protein is one row after TCRdb ran MiXCR on the multiplex PCR reads. The table records hundreds of thousands of distinct CDR3 sequences, about 21% of them present only once.

The source material was peripheral blood. The chain has TRBV5-5 and TRBJ2-7; 8 nucleotides agree with TRBD1. The clonotype was recovered from a woman aged 18-29 years with stable Graves' hyperthyroidism. The CDR3: CASHDRGVSYEQYF. CDR3 bases: TGTGCCAGCCATGACAGGGGAGTCTCCTACGAGCAGTACTTC.